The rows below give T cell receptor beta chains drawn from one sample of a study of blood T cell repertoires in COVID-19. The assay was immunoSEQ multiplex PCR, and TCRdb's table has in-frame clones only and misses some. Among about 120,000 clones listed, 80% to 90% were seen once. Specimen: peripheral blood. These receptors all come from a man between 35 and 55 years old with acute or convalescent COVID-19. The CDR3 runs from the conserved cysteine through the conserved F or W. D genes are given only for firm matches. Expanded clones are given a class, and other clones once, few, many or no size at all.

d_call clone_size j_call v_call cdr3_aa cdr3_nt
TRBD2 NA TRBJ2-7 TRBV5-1 CASSLEASGGAEQYF TGCGCCAGCAGCTTGGAGGCTAGCGGGGGGGCGGAGCAGTACTTC
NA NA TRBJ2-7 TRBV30 CAWTGTHYEQYF TGTGCCTGGACTGGGACACACTACGAGCAGTACTTC
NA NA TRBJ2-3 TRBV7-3 CASSQTGWTQYF TGTGCCAGCAGCCAAACCGGGTGGACGCAGTATTTT
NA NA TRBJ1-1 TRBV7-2 CASSPRDGTGGAFF TGTGCCAGCAGCCCCCGGGACGGAACCGGGGGAGCTTTCTTT
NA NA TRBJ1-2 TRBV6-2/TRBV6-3 CASSYRDTDRYGYTF TGTGCCAGCAGTTACCGGGACACGGATAGGTATGGCTACACCTTC
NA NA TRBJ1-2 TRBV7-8 CASSLATINKQGFGYTF TGTGCCAGCAGCTTAGCAACCATTAATAAACAGGGTTTTGGCTACACCTTC
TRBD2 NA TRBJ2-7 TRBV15 CATSVAGDGHEQYF TGTGCCACCAGCGTAGCGGGAGATGGCCACGAGCAGTACTTC
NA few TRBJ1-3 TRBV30 CAWMLGRSGNTIYF TGTGCCTGGATGCTGGGGAGATCTGGAAACACCATATATTTT
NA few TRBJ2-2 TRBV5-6 CASSLVLGGTGELFF TGTGCCAGCAGCTTGGTGCTAGGGGGCACCGGGGAGCTGTTTTTT
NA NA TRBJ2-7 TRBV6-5 CASKGGSRYEQYF TGTGCCAGCAAAGGAGGTAGTCGTTACGAGCAGTACTTC